A single sample is the source of the 9 T cell receptor beta chains below, sequenced in a study of blood T cells in healthy people across ages (dated by TCRdb to 2013 to 2016). Library preparation was by 5' RACE. Sequencing took place on an Illumina HiSeq 2500. A second PCR of roughly 7 to 11 cycles was performed with a sample-barcoded 5' primer and a J-beta primer mix. TCRdb passed the public sequencing reads through fastp at Q25 and MiXCR, retaining productive beta sequences. Each CDR3 protein appears once, grouped with its most common genes and DNA. The sample table records some 1.5 million distinct CDR3 sequences; 28% of these occur just once. Around 7.7% of the sample rests with the top ten. The sample comprised blood. These receptor sequences come from a woman in her 30s in good health.

This clonotype was seen just once. The chain recombines TRBV4-2 with TRBJ2-1; tentative D call: TRBD1 (6 bases). The CDR3 extends over 17 amino acids. V was cut by 4 bases and J by 4 bases, with 20 bases left in between. Germline V CDR1 and CDR2: LGHNA, YNFKEQ. Written as DNA, the CDR3 is TGTGCCAGCAGCCGAGCCCTACAGGGTGAGGTTTACAATGAGCAGTTCTTC. This encodes CASSRALQGEVYNEQFF.

This clonotype turned up a few times. The chain employs TRBV20-1 and TRBJ2-1; weak D call: TRBD2 (5 bases). The germline V gene has CDR1 DFQATT and CDR2 SNEGSKA (reference sequence). The CDR3 totals 13 residues. V was pared by 2 bases and J by 9 bases, with 14 bases between. The CDR3 bases are TGCAGTGCTAGAAGCATCAATGGAGGTGAGCAGTTCTTC. Protein product: CSARSINGGEQFF.

This clonotype was seen only a few times. The rearrangement joins TRBV20-1 to TRBJ2-1; D is perhaps TRBD2 (5 bases). Trimming pared 1 base from V and 5 bases from J, leaving 9 bases between. The CDR3 sequence is 13 residues long. Looked up from germline, CDR1 is DFQATT and CDR2 is SNEGSKA (reference sequence). This chain's CDR3 is CSARGGPNNEQFF. The CDR3, as DNA: TGCAGTGCTAGAGGAGGGCCTAACAATGAGCAGTTCTTC.

In regard to this clonotype: One end of the junction varies from germline; a read error may be responsible. The V and J genes are TRBV7-9 and TRBJ2-2, with 7 nucleotides matching TRBD2. The CDR3 length is 17 residues. Germline CDR1 reads SEHNR; CDR2 reads FQNEAQ (reference sequence). The CDR3 bases are TGTGTCAGCAGCTTAGCAGGAGCGGGAAAGGACACCGGGGAGCTGTTTTTT. This encodes CVSSLAGAGKDTGELFF.

This clonotype was seen only a few times. CDR3 sequence: CSGTDRTGWFF. In DNA, the CDR3 is TGCAGCGGAACAGATCGGACAGGATGGTTTTTT. V usage is TRBV29-1 and J usage is TRBJ1-4; the match to TRBD1 covers 7 bases. CDR1 and CDR2 from the germline V gene are SQVTM and ANQGSEA. The CDR3 is 11 amino acids. Trimming cost V 7 bases and J 16 bases; bases outside gene matches: 12.

This clonotype was observed a single time. The genes are TRBV12-3 or TRBV12-4 and TRBJ1-1; tentative D call: TRBD1 (6 bases). V shed 7 bases and J shed 1 base, with 10 bases lying between them. CDR3 size: 13 residues. The CDR3 loop is CASKEGGNTEAFF. The CDR3 bases are TGTGCCAGCAAAGAGGGGGGGAACACTGAAGCTTTCTTT.

The rearrangement uses TRBV7-9 and TRBJ1-2; D remains ambiguous. CDR1 and CDR2 (germline): SEHNR, FQNEAQ (reference sequence). The CDR3 consists of 13 residues. With 4 bases removed from V and 4 bases from J, the gap between germline ends came to 10 bases. CDR3 in amino acids: CASSSGSTYGYTF. The CDR3 region has the DNA TGTGCCAGCAGCTCGGGCAGCACCTATGGCTACACCTTC.

This clonotype was found many times. The chain is built from TRBV29-1 and TRBJ2-7, with 8 nucleotides matching TRBD2. The CDR3 sequence is 13 residues long. Germline loops: CDR1 SQVTM, CDR2 ANQGSEA. The J segment lost 3 bases and the V segment lost 7 bases, leaving 8 bases of the junction unmatched. CDR3 region: CSGAQAGVYEQYF. In DNA, the CDR3 is TGCAGCGGTGCACAAGCGGGGGTCTACGAGCAGTACTTC.

About this clonotype: Sequence at one end of the junction differs from germline and may be a read error. The chain links TRBV4-1 to TRBJ1-2; D gene unclear. The germline V gene has CDR1 MGHRA and CDR2 YSYEKL. The CDR3 is 15 residues long. CDR3 amino acids: CASSQDATFNYGHTF. For the CDR3, the DNA is TGCGCCAGCAGCCAAGATGCGACCTTTAACTATGGCCACACCTTC.